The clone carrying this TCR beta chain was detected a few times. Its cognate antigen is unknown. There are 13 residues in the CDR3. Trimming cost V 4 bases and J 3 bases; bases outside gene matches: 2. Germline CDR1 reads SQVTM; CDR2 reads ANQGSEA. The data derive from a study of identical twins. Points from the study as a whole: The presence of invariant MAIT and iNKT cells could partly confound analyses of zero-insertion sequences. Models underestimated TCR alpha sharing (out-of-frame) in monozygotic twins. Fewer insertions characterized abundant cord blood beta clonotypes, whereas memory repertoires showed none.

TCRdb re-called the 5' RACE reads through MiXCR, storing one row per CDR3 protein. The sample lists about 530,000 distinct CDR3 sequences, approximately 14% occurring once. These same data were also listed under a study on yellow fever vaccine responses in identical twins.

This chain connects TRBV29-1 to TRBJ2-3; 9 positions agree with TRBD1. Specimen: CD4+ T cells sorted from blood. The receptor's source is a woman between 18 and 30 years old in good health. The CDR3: CSVGGQGTDTQYF. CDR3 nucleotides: TGCAGCGTTGGTGGACAGGGGACAGATACGCAGTATTTT.